This is a list of T cell receptor beta chains from one sample in a study of PD-L1 blockade in urothelial cancer. The repertoire was sequenced with immunoSEQ multiplex PCR; TCRdb's copy has only in-frame clones and lacks some. This table holds around 86,000 clones, 70% to 90% found once. Sequences were derived from PBMCs, sampled around atezolizumab (anti-PD-L1) treatment. Source of these receptors: a man aged 35 to 55 with urothelial cancer. CDR3s include the opening cysteine and the closing phenylalanine or tryptophan. The order of the fields is CDR3 length, J gene, V gene, clone size, D gene, CDR3 protein, CDR3 DNA. The D gene is left open where the match is weak. Size is omitted from some rows. Given values are once, few, many or a class for expanded clones.

length: 17
J: TRBJ1-2
V: TRBV5-6
size: -
D: TRBD1
CDR3: CASSLELEDRPNYGYTF
DNA: TGTGCCAGCAGCTTGGAGCTAGAGGACAGGCCGAACTATGGCTACACCTTC

length: 15
J: TRBJ2-7
V: TRBV7-2
size: few
D: -
CDR3: CASSLWHTKSYEQYF
DNA: TGTGCCAGCAGCTTGTGGCATACGAAAAGTTACGAGCAGTACTTC

length: 16
J: TRBJ1-1
V: TRBV4-3
size: -
D: -
CDR3: CASSQDWARGNTEAFF
DNA: TGCGCCAGCAGCCAAGACTGGGCCAGGGGGAACACTGAAGCTTTCTTT

length: 15
J: TRBJ2-1
V: TRBV9
size: -
D: TRBD2
CDR3: CASSVSDWGGNEQFF
DNA: TGTGCCAGCAGCGTATCGGACTGGGGGGGCAATGAGCAGTTCTTC

length: 15
J: TRBJ2-5
V: TRBV28
size: -
D: TRBD2
CDR3: CASSSRAAGEETQYF
DNA: TGTGCCAGCAGTTCCCGGGCAGCGGGGGAAGAGACCCAGTACTTC

length: 14
J: TRBJ2-5
V: TRBV10-1
size: -
D: TRBD1
CDR3: CASSEGTGKETQYF
DNA: TGCGCCAGCAGTGAGGGGACAGGGAAGGAGACCCAGTACTTC

length: 18
J: TRBJ1-4
V: TRBV7-3
size: -
D: -
CDR3: CASSPGVVNTATNEKLFF
DNA: TGTGCCAGCAGCCCCGGAGTAGTTAACACTGCAACTAATGAAAAACTGTTTTTT

length: 13
J: TRBJ2-1
V: TRBV5-6
size: -
D: -
CDR3: CASRPTGYNEQFF
DNA: TGTGCCAGCAGGCCGACAGGTTACAATGAGCAGTTCTTC

length: 10
J: TRBJ2-1
V: TRBV20-1
size: -
D: -
CDR3: CSAVMSEQFF
DNA: TGCAGTGCTGTAATGAGTGAGCAGTTCTTC

length: 12
J: TRBJ2-1
V: TRBV7-9
size: -
D: -
CDR3: CASSFSLYEQFF
DNA: TGTGCCAGCAGCTTCTCCTTATATGAGCAGTTCTTC

length: 13
J: TRBJ1-2
V: TRBV6-1
size: -
D: -
CDR3: CASRAGTSDGYTF
DNA: TGTGCCAGCAGAGCCGGGACATCGGATGGCTACACCTTC

length: 14
J: TRBJ1-2
V: TRBV10-3
size: -
D: -
CDR3: CAISELQTGYGYTF
DNA: TGTGCCATCAGTGAGTTACAAACAGGGTATGGCTACACCTTC

length: 13
J: TRBJ2-7
V: TRBV10-2
size: -
D: -
CDR3: CASNAEYSYEQYF
DNA: TGCGCCAGCAACGCGGAGTACTCCTACGAGCAGTACTTC

length: 14
J: TRBJ1-1
V: TRBV6-6
size: -
D: TRBD1
CDR3: CASRLGQVNTEAFF
DNA: TGTGCCAGCAGGTTGGGACAGGTGAACACTGAAGCTTTCTTT

length: 16
J: TRBJ2-5
V: TRBV5-1
size: once
D: TRBD2
CDR3: CASSGGSGILGETQYF
DNA: TGCGCCAGCAGCGGGGGTAGCGGGATCTTGGGGGAGACCCAGTACTTC

length: 15
J: TRBJ2-3
V: TRBV5-1
size: -
D: TRBD2
CDR3: CASSPSGSRTDTQYF
DNA: TGCGCCAGCAGTCCTAGCGGGAGTCGCACAGATACGCAGTATTTT

length: 14
J: TRBJ1-2
V: TRBV6-6
size: -
D: -
CDR3: CASSPRGREEGYTF
DNA: TGTGCCAGCAGTCCTAGAGGGCGGGAGGAAGGCTACACCTTC

length: 13
J: TRBJ1-5
V: TRBV30
size: once
D: -
CDR3: CAWSVQGSQPQHF
DNA: TGTGCCTGGAGTGTACAGGGCAGTCAGCCCCAGCATTTT

length: 15
J: TRBJ1-5
V: TRBV28
size: -
D: -
CDR3: CASRRFGGENQPQHF
DNA: TGTGCCAGCAGGAGGTTTGGGGGGGAAAATCAGCCCCAGCATTTT

length: 13
J: TRBJ1-2
V: TRBV5-4
size: -
D: TRBD1
CDR3: CASSTDRTRGYTF
DNA: TGTGCCAGCAGCACGGACAGGACCCGGGGCTACACCTTC

length: 16
J: TRBJ2-2
V: TRBV15
size: -
D: TRBD1
CDR3: CATSRDLETGPGELFF
DNA: TGTGCCACCAGCAGAGATCTTGAGACAGGGCCCGGGGAGCTGTTTTTT

length: 15
J: TRBJ1-5
V: TRBV6-5
size: -
D: TRBD1
CDR3: CASSYSGDRLQPQHF
DNA: TGTGCCAGCAGTTACTCTGGGGACAGGCTCCAGCCCCAGCATTTT

length: 15
J: TRBJ2-2
V: TRBV7-9
size: -
D: TRBD1
CDR3: CASSSGQAGPGELFF
DNA: TGTGCCAGCAGCTCCGGACAGGCCGGACCCGGGGAGCTGTTTTTT

length: 17
J: TRBJ1-2
V: TRBV14
size: -
D: TRBD1
CDR3: CASSQGRDRRFFYGYTF
DNA: TGTGCCAGCAGCCAAGGCCGGGACAGGAGGTTTTTCTATGGCTACACCTTC

length: 14
J: TRBJ1-5
V: TRBV19
size: once
D: -
CDR3: CASSIMGGNQPQHF
DNA: TGTGCCAGTAGTATCATGGGGGGAAATCAGCCCCAGCATTTT

length: 16
J: TRBJ1-2
V: TRBV7-3
size: -
D: TRBD1
CDR3: CASSPGTGDRAYGYTF
DNA: TGTGCCAGCAGCCCAGGGACAGGGGACAGAGCCTATGGCTACACCTTC

length: 12
J: TRBJ2-3
V: TRBV9
size: -
D: -
CDR3: CASSARGDTQYF
DNA: TGTGCCAGCAGCGCCAGGGGTGATACGCAGTATTTT

length: 13
J: TRBJ1-2
V: TRBV30
size: -
D: TRBD1
CDR3: CAWSRDRPYGYTF
DNA: TGTGCCTGGAGTAGGGACAGACCCTATGGCTACACCTTC

length: 13
J: TRBJ2-7
V: TRBV11-2
size: -
D: -
CDR3: CASRKTGAYEQYF
DNA: TGTGCCAGCAGAAAAACGGGGGCCTACGAGCAGTACTTC

length: 13
J: TRBJ1-1
V: TRBV5-1
size: -
D: -
CDR3: CASSWGGRTEAFF
DNA: TGCGCCAGCAGCTGGGGGGGGAGGACTGAAGCTTTCTTT

length: 18
J: TRBJ2-7
V: TRBV2
size: once
D: TRBD2
CDR3: CASRGKPGLAGFSYEQYF
DNA: TGTGCCAGCAGAGGAAAACCGGGACTAGCGGGATTCTCCTACGAGCAGTACTTC

length: 15
J: TRBJ2-3
V: TRBV4-2
size: -
D: -
CDR3: CASSRPGLGTDTQYF
DNA: TGTGCCAGCAGCCGTCCGGGACTCGGCACAGATACGCAGTATTTT

length: 15
J: TRBJ2-2
V: TRBV4-2
size: -
D: -
CDR3: CASSQTGPDTGELFF
DNA: TGTGCCAGCAGCCAAACAGGTCCGGACACCGGGGAGCTGTTTTTT

length: 15
J: TRBJ1-2
V: TRBV6-1
size: -
D: -
CDR3: CASTLLRSEPYGYTF
DNA: TGTGCCAGCACTCTACTCCGATCCGAACCCTATGGCTACACCTTC

length: 18
J: TRBJ2-7
V: TRBV18
size: -
D: TRBD2
CDR3: CASSPLPLTSGVPYEQYF
DNA: TGTGCCAGCTCACCCCTACCTCTGACTAGCGGGGTTCCCTACGAGCAGTACTTC

length: 13
J: TRBJ1-4
V: TRBV6-5
size: -
D: -
CDR3: CASMRGTDEKLFF
DNA: TGTGCCAGCATGAGGGGGACGGATGAAAAACTGTTTTTT

length: 15
J: TRBJ2-4
V: TRBV14
size: -
D: TRBD2
CDR3: CASSPSGSRGDIQYF
DNA: TGTGCCAGCAGCCCGAGCGGGAGCCGGGGGGACATTCAGTACTTC

length: 14
J: TRBJ2-1
V: TRBV14
size: -
D: TRBD2
CDR3: CASSQDGRYNEQFF
DNA: TGTGCCAGCAGCCAAGACGGGAGGTACAATGAGCAGTTCTTC

length: 14
J: TRBJ2-7
V: TRBV2
size: -
D: -
CDR3: CASRPDSGTYEQYF
DNA: TGTGCCAGCAGACCGGACAGCGGAACCTACGAGCAGTACTTC

length: 14
J: TRBJ2-7
V: TRBV6-5
size: -
D: TRBD1
CDR3: CASSPDRGGYEQYF
DNA: TGTGCCAGCAGCCCGGACAGGGGGGGTTACGAGCAGTACTTC

length: 12
J: TRBJ1-1
V: TRBV28
size: -
D: TRBD1
CDR3: CASSLPDREAFF
DNA: TGTGCCAGCAGTTTACCGGACAGGGAAGCTTTCTTT

length: 13
J: TRBJ2-2
V: TRBV9
size: -
D: -
CDR3: CASKRSDTGELFF
DNA: TGTGCCAGCAAGCGAAGCGACACCGGGGAGCTGTTTTTT

length: 14
J: TRBJ2-7
V: TRBV5-1
size: -
D: -
CDR3: CASSLAGRMGEQYF
DNA: TGCGCCAGCAGCTTGGCAGGCAGAATGGGCGAGCAGTACTTC

length: 15
J: TRBJ1-4
V: TRBV27
size: -
D: TRBD1
CDR3: CASSLGQGRGEKLFF
DNA: TGTGCCAGCAGTTTAGGACAGGGACGGGGAGAAAAACTGTTTTTT

length: 14
J: TRBJ1-4
V: TRBV28
size: once
D: -
CDR3: CASSLNGANEKLFF
DNA: TGTGCCAGCAGTTTAAACGGGGCTAATGAAAAACTGTTTTTT